Below, 27 T cell receptor beta chains from the same sample are listed, as sequenced in a study of blood T cells in healthy people across ages. Combining a sample-barcoded 5' primer with a J-beta primer mix, a second PCR ran for about 6 to 12 cycles. TCRdb ran MiXCR on the 5' RACE reads and lists one entry per CDR3 protein. Among hundreds of thousands of distinct CDR3 sequences listed, under 25% were seen once. The sequencing input was blood. The receptors derive from a man in his 70s in good health.

This clonotype was found a few times. The V gene is TRBV11-2, the J gene TRBJ2-1; 9 bases map to TRBD2. The germline CDR1 and CDR2 sequences are SGHAT and FQNNGV. J was trimmed by 0 bases and V by 1 base; bases with no gene match: 4. CDR3 size: 17 residues. As DNA, the CDR3 is TGTGCCAGCAGCTTAGCAGCGACTAGCGGCTCCTACAATGAGCAGTTCTTC. Amino acids: CASSLAATSGSYNEQFF.

This clonotype appeared a few times. This CDR3 reads CASGLVLAGGPETQYF. CDR3 in DNA: TGTGCTAGTGGTTTGGTATTAGCGGGAGGGCCGGAGACCCAGTACTTC. The genes are TRBV12-5 and TRBJ2-5; 11 bases agree with TRBD2. The CDR3 spans 16 residues. J gave up 5 bases and V 0 bases, and 5 bases lay outside the gene matches. The germline V gene encodes CDR1 LGHNT and CDR2 FRNRAP. The full variable domain, its missing parts supplied by reference TRBV12-5 and TRBJ2-5, is DARVTQTPRHKVTEMGQEVTMRCQPILGHNTVFWYRQTMMQGLELLAYFRNRAPLDDSGMPKDRFSAEMPDATLATLKIQPSEPRDSAVYFCASGLVLAGGPETQYFGPGTRLLVL.

This clonotype came up a few times. This rearrangement joins TRBV7-2 to TRBJ2-5, with D unclear. Trimming cost V 1 base and J 5 bases, with 14 bases left between them. The length of the CDR3 is 15 residues. Germline CDR1 reads SGHTA; CDR2 reads FQGNSA. The CDR3 DNA is TGTGCCAGCAGCTTAGAGGCTCCACCTGGGGAGACCCAGTACTTC. It encodes CASSLEAPPGETQYF.

The gene calls are TRBV5-4 and TRBJ2-7, with 8 bases fitting TRBD2. With 1 base clipped from V and 3 bases from J, the junction kept 6 bases outside the gene matches. The germline gives CDR1 SGHNT, CDR2 YYREEE (reference sequence). The length of the CDR3 is 15 residues. The CDR3 DNA is TGTGCCAGCAGCTTGCTAGCGGGCGACCACTACGAGCAGTACTTC. Its protein product is CASSLLAGDHYEQYF.

The rearrangement links TRBV29-1 to TRBJ1-5, with D perhaps TRBD1 (5 bases). Deletions cut 3 bases from V and 0 bases from J, with 6 bases between. In germline, CDR1 is SQVTM, CDR2 ANQGSEA. The CDR3 runs to 13 residues. CDR3 DNA sequence: TGCAGCGTTGACCAGGGTAGCAATCAGCCCCAGCATTTT. It translates to CSVDQGSNQPQHF.

In regard to this clonotype: One end of the junction fails to match germline, which may point to a read error. V usage is TRBV29-1 and J usage is TRBJ2-3, with 9 bases identical to TRBD2. The CDR3 sequence is 15 residues long. The germline V gene encodes CDR1 SQVTM and CDR2 ANQGSEA. The CDR3 DNA reads TGCAGCGTTGAAGGGTATAGCGGGAGTCCAGGTACGCAGTACTTT. Its protein product is CSVEGYSGSPGTQYF.

The rearrangement links TRBV3-1 to TRBJ2-1, with 11 positions matching TRBD2. The better agreement between TRBJ2-5 and the DNA end casts doubt on the J call. The CDR3 has 16 residues. Germline CDR1 reads LGHDT; CDR2 reads YNNKEL (reference sequence). CDR3: CASSQRLAGNQETQYF. DNA of the CDR3: TGTGCCAGCAGCCAGAGACTAGCGGGAAATCAAGAGACCCAGTACTTC.

This clonotype appeared many times. J is TRBJ2-1 and V is TRBV5-4; 11 nucleotides line up with TRBD2. Germline V gives CDR1 SGHNT, CDR2 YYREEE (reference sequence). The junction had 6 bases not matched to a gene; V was cut back by 1 base and J by 9 bases. The CDR3 is 15 amino acids. The CDR3 region has the DNA TGTGCCAGCAGCTTGTGGTCTAGCGGGAGGTCTGAGCAGTTCTTC. Its protein is CASSLWSSGRSEQFF.

In regard to this clonotype: One junction end disagrees with the germline gene, perhaps due to a read error. The V and J genes are TRBV12-3 or TRBV12-4 and TRBJ2-1, with D possibly TRBD1 on 6 matching bases. The CDR3 is 12 residues long. CDR3: CASSFGDNEQLF. CDR3 nucleotides: TGTGCCAGCAGTTTCGGGGACAATGAGCAGCTCTTC.

This clonotype turned up a few times. A much bigger clone sits one base away, suggesting this may be a read error. The chain joins TRBV5-8 to TRBJ2-5, with no clear D. This CDR3 comprises 14 residues. Germline CDR1 is SGHTS and CDR2 is YDEGEE. CDR3 bases: TGTGCCAGCAGCTTGGAGGCAGGCCAAGGGACCCAGTACTTC. Translating it yields CASSLEAGQGTQYF.

V usage is TRBV7-2 and J usage is TRBJ2-7; maybe TRBD2 (6 bases). The CDR3 spans 16 residues. The V and J ends lost 2 bases and 6 bases respectively, with 20 bases between them. Germline V gene data show CDR1 as SGHTA and CDR2 as FQGNSA. CDR3 residues: CASSLRVSGGGTEQYF. As DNA, the CDR3 is TGTGCCAGCAGCTTAAGGGTTAGCGGAGGAGGAACCGAGCAGTACTTC. Looking up the rest from reference TRBV7-2 and TRBJ2-7 gives the full variable domain: GAGVSQSPSNKVTEKGKDVELRCDPISGHTALYWYRQSLGQGLEFLIYFQGNSAPDKSGLPSDRFSAERTGGSVSTLTIQRTQQEDSAVYLCASSLRVSGGGTEQYFGPGTRLTVT.

This clonotype has only a few counts. The CDR3 sequence is CSAEASGRAETQYF. In DNA, the CDR3 is TGCAGTGCAGAAGCTAGCGGGAGGGCAGAGACCCAGTACTTC. The chain combines TRBV20-1 with TRBJ2-5, with 12 bases identical to TRBD2. The CDR3 extends over 14 amino acids. The V gene end was trimmed by 6 bases and the J gene end by 4 bases; junction bases not matched to a gene: 6. Germline V gene data show CDR1 as DFQATT and CDR2 as SNEGSKA (reference sequence).

This clonotype was counted a few times. The chain recombines TRBV20-1 with TRBJ2-5, with 11 bases fitting TRBD2. Germline assignment: CDR1 DFQATT and CDR2 SNEGSKA (reference sequence). The CDR3 is 16 amino acids. The trim removed 3 bases at V and 3 bases at J, leaving 9 bases unmatched. The DNA for the CDR3 is TGCAGTGCTAGTGGGGTACTAGCGGGAGTCAAAGAGACCCAGTACTTC. This translates into CSASGVLAGVKETQYF.

This clonotype turned up a few times. The chain carries TRBV12-3 or TRBV12-4 and TRBJ1-3; D is ambiguous. The V and J ends lost 2 bases and 0 bases respectively, with 8 bases between them. The CDR3 extends over 15 amino acids. The CDR3 loop is CASSLISSSGNTIYF. DNA for the CDR3: TGTGCCAGCAGTTTAATCAGCAGCTCTGGAAACACCATATATTTT.

This sequence joins TRBV20-1 and TRBJ2-1; possibly TRBD2 for D (5 bases). V lost 5 bases and J 4 bases, leaving 21 bases between the germline ends. Per the germline V gene, CDR1 is DFQATT and CDR2 is SNEGSKA (reference sequence). The CDR3 length is 16 residues. The DNA of the CDR3 is TGCAGTGCTTCTACCACTAAAGCGGACCTTTACAATGAGCAGTTCTTC. Encoded protein: CSASTTKADLYNEQFF.

V and J are TRBV15 and TRBJ2-5; a weak D match, TRBD1 (6 bases). Matching the DNA end better, TRBJ2-1 makes the J call doubtful. Germline CDR1 reads LNHNV; CDR2 reads YYDKDF (reference sequence). This CDR3 has 16 residues. CDR3 sequence reads: CATSGIRDTGAIEQFF. The DNA for the CDR3 is TGTGCCACCAGCGGCATCCGGGACACAGGAGCAATTGAGCAGTTCTTC.

The chain combines TRBV20-1 with TRBJ2-7; TRBD1 or TRBD2 may be the D gene (5 bases each). CDR3 size: 12 residues. Trimming pared 5 bases from V and 5 bases from J, leaving 13 bases between. Germline values: CDR1 DFQATT, CDR2 SNEGSKA (reference sequence). CDR3 region: CSARRGPDEQYF. The CDR3 DNA reads TGCAGTGCTCGACGGGGACCCGACGAGCAGTACTTC.

The table lists this clonotype with a few counts. CDR3 amino acids: CASSPNIGGTEAFF. CDR3 in DNA: TGCGCCAGCAGCCCAAATATAGGGGGAACTGAAGCTTTCTTT. This chain links TRBV5-1 with TRBJ1-1; the D gene is possibly TRBD1 (6 bases). V lost 4 bases and J lost 5, with 15 bases in between. The CDR3 has 14 amino acids. The germline V gene has CDR1 SGHRS and CDR2 YFSETQ.

This clonotype was seen a few times. This chain joins TRBV20-1 and TRBJ2-1; 9 nucleotides align to TRBD2. The CDR3 contains 14 residues. The germline V gene encodes CDR1 DFQATT and CDR2 SNEGSKA (reference sequence). V lost 6 bases to trimming and J lost 3 bases; unmatched junction nucleotides: 6. CDR3 in amino acids: CSADSGSLYNEQFF. CDR3 bases: TGCAGTGCGGATAGCGGGAGTCTCTACAATGAGCAGTTCTTC.

V usage is TRBV4-1 and J usage is TRBJ1-2; no firm D call. The ends were cut back, 0 bases at V and 8 bases at J, with 10 bases in the middle. The CDR3 runs 13 residues. Germline CDR1 reads MGHRA; CDR2 reads YSYEKL. In nucleotides, the CDR3 is TGCGCCAGCAGCCAAGATTTACAGAGGGGCTACACCTTC. Its protein product is CASSQDLQRGYTF.

The J gene is TRBJ2-5, the V gene TRBV29-1, with TRBD2 matching 13 bases. The CDR3 length is 14 residues. V was pared by 6 bases and J by 4 bases, with 5 bases of the junction left unmatched. Germline V gene data show CDR1 as SQVTM and CDR2 as ANQGSEA. CDR3 sequence reads: CSVTRTSGRETQYF. The CDR3 DNA reads as TGCAGCGTGACAAGGACTAGCGGGAGAGAGACCCAGTACTTC. The whole variable domain, remainder taken from reference TRBV29-1 and TRBJ2-5, is SAVISQKPSRDICQRGTSLTIQCQVDSQVTMMFWYRQQPGQSLTLIATANQGSEATYESGFVIDKFPISRPNLTFSTLTVSNMSPEDSSIYLCSVTRTSGRETQYFGPGTRLLVL.

The genes are TRBV29-1 and TRBJ2-5; D is undetermined. This CDR3 has 10 residues. Germline assignment: CDR1 SQVTM and CDR2 ANQGSEA. V gave up 6 bases and J gave up 8 bases, with 10 bases separating them. CDR3 loop: CSVVANTQYF. The CDR3 nucleotides are TGCAGCGTCGTGGCGAATACCCAGTACTTC.

This sequence joins TRBV25-1 and TRBJ1-4; D ambiguous. The germline V and J ends were trimmed by 2 bases and 4 bases, with 11 bases remaining between them. The CDR3 runs 15 residues. The germline gives CDR1 MGHDK, CDR2 SYGVNS. The CDR3 region has the DNA TGTGCCAGCAGTGAAGGATGGCCGCATAATGAAAAACTGTTTTTT. Encoded protein: CASSEGWPHNEKLFF.

The J gene is TRBJ1-1, the V gene TRBV27; TRBD1 matches at 9 bases. With 3 bases clipped from V and 8 bases from J, the junction kept 4 bases outside the gene matches. Germline-derived CDR1 and CDR2 are MNHEY and SMNVEV (reference sequence). The CDR3 contains 13 residues. The CDR3 here is CASSFGQGREAFF. CDR3 DNA sequence: TGTGCCAGCAGTTTCGGACAGGGGAGGGAAGCTTTCTTT.

V usage is TRBV12-3 or TRBV12-4 and J usage is TRBJ2-3; D gene unclear. The better agreement between TRBJ1-5 and the DNA end casts doubt on the J call. The length of the CDR3 is 13 residues. CDR3 DNA: TGTGCCAGCAGTTTATTCGGTGCAGATACGCAGCATTTT. Its protein product is CASSLFGADTQHF.

V gene TRBV20-1 combines with J gene TRBJ2-5, with D perhaps matching TRBD2 (5 bases). The DNA end lines up better with TRBJ2-1; the J call may be wrong. CDR3 length: 15 residues. Germline V gene data show CDR1 as DFQATT and CDR2 as SNEGSKA (reference sequence). Here the CDR3 DNA reads TGCAGTGCTAGAGATCCCTCGCGGGTTGTGCATGAGCAGTTCTTC. Protein sequence: CSARDPSRVVHEQFF.

Note on this clonotype: At one boundary the junction diverges from the germline segment, which might be a read error. This chain connects TRBV11-2 to TRBJ2-1; 12 bases match TRBD2. CDR1 is SGHAT and CDR2 is FQNNGV in the germline V gene. The CDR3 sequence is 17 residues long. The CDR3: CASSLGTSGIPYNGQFF. The DNA for the CDR3 is TGTGCCAGCAGCTTAGGGACTAGCGGGATCCCCTACAATGGGCAGTTCTTC.